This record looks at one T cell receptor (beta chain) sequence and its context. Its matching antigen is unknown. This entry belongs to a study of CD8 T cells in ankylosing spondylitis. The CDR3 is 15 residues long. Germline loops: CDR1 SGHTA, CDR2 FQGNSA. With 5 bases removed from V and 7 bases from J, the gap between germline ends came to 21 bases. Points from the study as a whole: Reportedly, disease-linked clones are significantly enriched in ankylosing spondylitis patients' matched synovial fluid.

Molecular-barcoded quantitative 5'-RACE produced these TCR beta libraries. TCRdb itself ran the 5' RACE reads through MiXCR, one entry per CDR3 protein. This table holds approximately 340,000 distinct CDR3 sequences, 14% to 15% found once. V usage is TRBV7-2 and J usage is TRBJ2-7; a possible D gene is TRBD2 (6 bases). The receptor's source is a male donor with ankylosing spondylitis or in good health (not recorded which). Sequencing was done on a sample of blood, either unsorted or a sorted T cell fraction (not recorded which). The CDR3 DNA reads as TGTGCCAGCAGCCTCTTTGGGACTCCTCCTGTGGAGCAGTACTTC. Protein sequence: CASSLFGTPPVEQYF.